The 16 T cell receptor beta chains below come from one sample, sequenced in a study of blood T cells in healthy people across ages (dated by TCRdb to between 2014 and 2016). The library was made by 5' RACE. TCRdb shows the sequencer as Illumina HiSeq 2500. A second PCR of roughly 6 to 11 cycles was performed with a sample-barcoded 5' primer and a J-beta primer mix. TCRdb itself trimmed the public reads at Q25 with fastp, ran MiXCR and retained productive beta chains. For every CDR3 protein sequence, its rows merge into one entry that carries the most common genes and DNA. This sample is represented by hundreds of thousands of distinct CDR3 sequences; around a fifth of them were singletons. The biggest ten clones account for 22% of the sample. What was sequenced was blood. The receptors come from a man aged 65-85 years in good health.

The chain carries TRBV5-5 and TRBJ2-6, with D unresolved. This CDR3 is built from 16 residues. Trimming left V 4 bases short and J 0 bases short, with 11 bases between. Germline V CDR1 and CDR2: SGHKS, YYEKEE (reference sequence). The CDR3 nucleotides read TGTGCCAGCAGCCGACTGGCGTACTCTGGGGCCAACGTCCTGACTTTC. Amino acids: CASSRLAYSGANVLTF.

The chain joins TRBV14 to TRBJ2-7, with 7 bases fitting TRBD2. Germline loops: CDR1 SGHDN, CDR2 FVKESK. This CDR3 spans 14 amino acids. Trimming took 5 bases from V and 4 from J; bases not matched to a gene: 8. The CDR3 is CASSESGTEYEQYF. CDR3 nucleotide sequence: TGTGCCAGCAGCGAAAGCGGGACCGAATACGAGCAGTACTTC.

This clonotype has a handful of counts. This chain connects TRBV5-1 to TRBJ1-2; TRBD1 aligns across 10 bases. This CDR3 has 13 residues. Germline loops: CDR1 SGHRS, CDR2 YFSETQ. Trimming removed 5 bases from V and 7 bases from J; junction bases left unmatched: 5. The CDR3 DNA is TGCGCCAGCAGGAGGACAGGGGGAATTGGCTACACCTTC. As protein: CASRRTGGIGYTF.

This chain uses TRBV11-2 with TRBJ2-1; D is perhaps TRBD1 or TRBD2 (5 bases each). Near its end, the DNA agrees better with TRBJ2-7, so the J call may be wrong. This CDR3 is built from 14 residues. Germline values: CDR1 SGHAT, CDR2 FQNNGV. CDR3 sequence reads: CASSRVLGVYEQYV. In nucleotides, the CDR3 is TGTGCCAGCAGCCGAGTTCTGGGGGTATACGAGCAGTACGTC.

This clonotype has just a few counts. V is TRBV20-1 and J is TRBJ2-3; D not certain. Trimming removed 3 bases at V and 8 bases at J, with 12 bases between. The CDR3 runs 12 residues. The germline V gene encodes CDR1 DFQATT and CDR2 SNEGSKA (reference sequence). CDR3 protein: CSARESFGTQYF. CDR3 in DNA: TGCAGTGCTAGGGAGTCTTTTGGTACGCAGTATTTT.

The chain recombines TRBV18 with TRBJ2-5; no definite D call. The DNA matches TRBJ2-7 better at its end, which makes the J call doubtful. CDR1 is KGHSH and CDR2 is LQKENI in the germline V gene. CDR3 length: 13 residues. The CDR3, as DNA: TGTGCCAGCTCACCGGATCCCACCTACGAGCAGTACGTC. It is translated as CASSPDPTYEQYV.

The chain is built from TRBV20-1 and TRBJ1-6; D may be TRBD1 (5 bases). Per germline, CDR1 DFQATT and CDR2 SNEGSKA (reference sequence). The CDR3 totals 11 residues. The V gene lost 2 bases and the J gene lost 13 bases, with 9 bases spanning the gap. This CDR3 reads CSARQGWPLHF. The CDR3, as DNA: TGCAGTGCTAGACAGGGTTGGCCCCTCCACTTT.

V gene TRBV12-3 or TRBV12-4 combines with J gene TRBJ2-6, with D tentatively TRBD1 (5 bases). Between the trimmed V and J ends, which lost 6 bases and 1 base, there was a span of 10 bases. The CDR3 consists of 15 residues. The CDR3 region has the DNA TGTGCCAGCAGAGAACAGGTTTCTGGGGCCAACGTCCTGACTTTC. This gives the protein CASREQVSGANVLTF.

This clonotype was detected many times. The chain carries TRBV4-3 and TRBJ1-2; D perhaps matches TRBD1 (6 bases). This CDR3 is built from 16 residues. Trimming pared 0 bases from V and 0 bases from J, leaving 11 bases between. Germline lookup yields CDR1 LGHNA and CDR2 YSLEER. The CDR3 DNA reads TGCGCCAGCAGCCAAGATTGGGGGGCCCCTAACTATGGCTACACCTTC. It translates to CASSQDWGAPNYGYTF.

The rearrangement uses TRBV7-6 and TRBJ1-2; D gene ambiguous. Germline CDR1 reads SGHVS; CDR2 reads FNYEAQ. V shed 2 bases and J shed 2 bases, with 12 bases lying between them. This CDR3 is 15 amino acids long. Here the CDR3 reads CASSLLWTENYGYTF. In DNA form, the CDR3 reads TGTGCCAGCAGCTTACTCTGGACGGAAAACTATGGCTACACCTTC.

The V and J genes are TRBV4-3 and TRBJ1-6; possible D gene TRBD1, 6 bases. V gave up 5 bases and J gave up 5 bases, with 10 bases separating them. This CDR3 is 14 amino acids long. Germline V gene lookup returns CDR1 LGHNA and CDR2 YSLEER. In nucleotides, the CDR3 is TGCGCCAGCAGCAACGGACAGAATAATTCACCCCTCCACTTT. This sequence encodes CASSNGQNNSPLHF.

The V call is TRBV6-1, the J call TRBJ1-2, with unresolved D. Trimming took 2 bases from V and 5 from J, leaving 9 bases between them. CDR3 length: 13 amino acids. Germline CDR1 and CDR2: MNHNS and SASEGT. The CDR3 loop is CASSEMTFYGYTF. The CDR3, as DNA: TGTGCCAGCAGTGAAATGACATTTTATGGCTACACCTTC.

Here the CDR3 DNA reads TGTGCCAGCAGCTATGTTAGCGGGGGGTCTTTTGGCTACGAGCAGTACTTC. Amino acids: CASSYVSGGSFGYEQYF. The V call is TRBV11-2, the J call TRBJ2-5; 10 nucleotides agree with TRBD2. The DNA end lines up better with TRBJ2-7; the J call may be wrong. The CDR3 totals 17 residues. The V gene's germline CDR1 is SGHAT and CDR2 FQNNGV.

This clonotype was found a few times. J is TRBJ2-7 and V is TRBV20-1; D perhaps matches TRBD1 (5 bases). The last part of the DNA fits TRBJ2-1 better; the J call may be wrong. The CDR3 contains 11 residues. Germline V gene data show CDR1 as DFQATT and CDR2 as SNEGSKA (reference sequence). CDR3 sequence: CSATSRGEQFF. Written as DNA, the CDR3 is TGCAGTGCCACCTCTAGGGGTGAGCAGTTCTTC.

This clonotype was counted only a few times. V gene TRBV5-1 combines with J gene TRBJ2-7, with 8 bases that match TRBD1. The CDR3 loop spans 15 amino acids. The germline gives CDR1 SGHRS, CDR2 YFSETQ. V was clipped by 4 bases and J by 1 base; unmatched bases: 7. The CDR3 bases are TGCGCCAGCAGCGCCCGGACAGGGTCATCCTACGAGCAGTACTTC. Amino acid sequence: CASSARTGSSYEQYF.

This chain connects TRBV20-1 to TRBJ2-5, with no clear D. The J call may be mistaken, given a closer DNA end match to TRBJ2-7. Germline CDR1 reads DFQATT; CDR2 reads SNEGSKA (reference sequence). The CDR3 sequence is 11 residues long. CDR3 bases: TGCAGTGCTATCCCCTCCTACGAGCAGTACTTC. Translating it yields CSAIPSYEQYF.